This TCR beta chain was sequenced in a study of beta chain features in type 1 diabetes (dated by TCRdb to the late 2010s). In terms of the full investigation: No differences in mean age, gender distribution, total cell number or subset yield were found between patients and healthy donors. The study compared TCRB repertoires of sorted circulating CD4+ T cell subsets between recently diagnosed type 1 diabetes patients and matched healthy donors. Regulatory and stem cell-like memory subsets were isolated from only 8 patients and about eight healthy donors, whereas naive and central memory subsets came from all 30 or so donors. A total of 90 million to 130 million sorted cells were examined across all samples, and a strong correlation was observed between cell number per subset and RNA yield.

The entire amount of isolated RNA was reverse transcribed using the High Capacity cDNA Reverse Transcription Kit, so the sequenced TCRB transcripts were expressed ones. Deep immunoSEQ sequencing was applied to naive, central memory and regulatory T cell samples, giving an average of about 3.6 million total reads per sample. Sorted cells were lysed in RLT buffer, and RNA was extracted using DNase-treated RNeasy Micro or Mini kits according to cell number. Each cell subset was processed separately to prevent cross-contamination, with patient and healthy donor samples processed together. Using the immunoSEQ multiplex PCR, TCRB sequences were amplified from cDNA into 87-bp fragments spanning the CDR3 region. Amplicons were sequenced on the Illumina HiSeq platform. The study's processing was this. Synthetic template baselines were used to correct PCR bias computationally, reads within Hamming distance 2 were collapsed together, and singletons that could not be merged were discarded. Reads were aligned against IMGT so that V, D and J genes, CDR3 length and insertions or deletions at six rearrangement sites could be assigned. Clonotype counts were normalized to sorted cell number within each subset before computing true diversity and Gini coefficients with the tcR R package. The overlap coefficient, calculated on TCRB nucleotide sequences, was used to measure repertoire sharing. As a proxy for the pre-selection repertoire, out-of-frame TCRB sequences from naive cells were analyzed. The table was pulled from immuneACCESS by TCRdb, which kept in-frame rearrangements only. Such tables lose some clones; where checked, under half of the loss comes from unresolved V genes, and the rest has no known cause. D and trimming come from the DNA, and the V and J calls and clone size come from that table. The sample contains 250,000 or so clones, under 70% of them found a single time. 0.053% of the sample goes to the ten largest clones.

The CDR3 has 12 amino acids, counting the end cysteine and phenylalanine. The retained sequence is limited to the CDR3, 36 bases, with the frame set at the first base. CDR1 and CDR2 are drawn from the germline V gene: ENHRY, SYGVKD. At the junction V is shortened by 6 bases and J by 6 bases, with 12 bases in between. On the study overall, not on this receptor specifically: Fewer insertions and more nucleotide deletions at VDJ recombination sites were observed in patients with type 1 diabetes, implying thymic rearrangement abnormalities. Type 1 diabetes patients showed a moderate but significant shortening of TCRB CDR3 length in all four CD4+ subsets. Only small numbers of individuals were included in the HLA sub-analyses, which left unresolved whether HLA type had any influence on TCRB rearrangement. Because cDNA was sequenced instead of genomic DNA, activated cells with high expression could be over-represented, although the groups did not differ in activation or CD3 levels. Shorter templates might be favored by PCR, yet because patient and control samples were amplified and corrected together, any such skew would affect both groups equally. Naive, central memory and regulatory TCRB repertoires appeared to be more alike among patients than among healthy donors.

Worth noting for this clone: Its antigen target is currently unknown. Base-call qualities are not available, and no considerably larger clone is one nucleotide away.

A single peripheral blood draw of about 116 mL on average was collected from each donor into heparinised tubes. A BD FACSAria II was used to sort naive, central memory, regulatory and stem cell-like memory CD4+ T cells with a panel that included CD45RO, CCR7, CD25, CD127, CD95 and CD27. Purity was above 95% for every sorted population. PBMCs were isolated right away by Lymphoprep density gradient centrifugation and were stained directly, without culture. So that batch effects would be minimized, each experiment stained and sorted samples in pairs, pairing one healthy donor with one patient. What was sequenced was naive CD4+ T cells from blood. This sample's cell subset or site label indicates: true naive CD4+ T cells. The sequence links TRBV10-3 to TRBJ2-7; the D gene could be either TRBD1 or TRBD2, each agreeing at 5 bases. The source of this sequence is a man between 25 and 39 years old in good health. CDR3 region: CAISGTPPEQYF. The base sequence is TGTGCCATCAGCGGGACGCCGCCCGAGCAGTACTTC.